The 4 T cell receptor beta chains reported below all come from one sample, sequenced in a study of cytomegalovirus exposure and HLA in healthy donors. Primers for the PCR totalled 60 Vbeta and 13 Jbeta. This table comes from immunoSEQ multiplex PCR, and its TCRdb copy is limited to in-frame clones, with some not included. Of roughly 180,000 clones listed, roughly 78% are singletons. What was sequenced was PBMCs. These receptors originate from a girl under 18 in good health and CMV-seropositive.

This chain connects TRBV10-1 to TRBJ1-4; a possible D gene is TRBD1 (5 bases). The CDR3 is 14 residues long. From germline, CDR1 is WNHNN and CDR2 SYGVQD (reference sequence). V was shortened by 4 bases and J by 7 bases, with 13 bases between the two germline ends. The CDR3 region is CASSAGGKAEKLFF. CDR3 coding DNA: TGCGCCAGCAGTGCGGGGGGGAAGGCTGAAAAACTGTTTTTT.

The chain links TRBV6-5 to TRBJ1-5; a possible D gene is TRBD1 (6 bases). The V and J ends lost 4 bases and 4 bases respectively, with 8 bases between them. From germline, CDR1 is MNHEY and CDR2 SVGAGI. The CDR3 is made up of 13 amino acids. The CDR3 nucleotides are TGTGCCAGCAGTTCTGACAGGAATCAGCCCCAGCATTTT. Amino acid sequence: CASSSDRNQPQHF.

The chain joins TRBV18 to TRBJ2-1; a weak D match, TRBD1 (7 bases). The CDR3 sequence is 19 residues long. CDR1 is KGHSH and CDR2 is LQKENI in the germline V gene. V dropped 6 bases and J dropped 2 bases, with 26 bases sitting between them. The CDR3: CASSNKIGGRGQPYNEQFF. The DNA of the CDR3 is TGTGCCAGCTCCAACAAGATCGGGGGTAGGGGACAGCCCTACAATGAGCAGTTCTTC.

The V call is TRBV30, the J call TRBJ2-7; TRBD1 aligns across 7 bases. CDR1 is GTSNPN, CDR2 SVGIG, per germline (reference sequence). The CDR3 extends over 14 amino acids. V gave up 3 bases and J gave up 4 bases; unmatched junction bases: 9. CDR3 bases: TGTGCCTGGAGCTCGACAGGGATAGGGTACGAGCAGTACTTC. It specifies CAWSSTGIGYEQYF.